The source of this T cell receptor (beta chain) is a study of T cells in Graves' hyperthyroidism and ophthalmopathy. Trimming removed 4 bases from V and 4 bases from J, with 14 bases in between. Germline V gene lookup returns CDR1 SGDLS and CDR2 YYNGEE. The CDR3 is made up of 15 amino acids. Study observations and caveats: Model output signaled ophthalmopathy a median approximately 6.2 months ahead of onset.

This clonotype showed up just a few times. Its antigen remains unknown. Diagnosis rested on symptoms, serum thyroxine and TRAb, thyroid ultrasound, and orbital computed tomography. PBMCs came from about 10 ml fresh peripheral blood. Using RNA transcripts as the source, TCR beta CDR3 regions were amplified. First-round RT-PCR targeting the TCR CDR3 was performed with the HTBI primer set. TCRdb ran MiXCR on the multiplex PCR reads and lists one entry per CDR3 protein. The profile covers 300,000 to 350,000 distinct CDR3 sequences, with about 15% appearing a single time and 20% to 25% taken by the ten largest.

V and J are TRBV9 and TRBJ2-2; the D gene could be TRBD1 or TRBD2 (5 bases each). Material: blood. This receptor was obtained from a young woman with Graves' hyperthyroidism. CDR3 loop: CASSLTGATTGELFF. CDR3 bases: TGTGCCAGCAGCTTAACCGGGGCCACCACCGGGGAGCTGTTTTTT.